One and the same sample provided the 5 T cell receptor beta chains below, sequenced in a study of T cells after yellow fever vaccination. TCRdb itself ran the 5' RACE reads through MiXCR, one entry per CDR3 protein. The sample holds some 32,000 distinct CDR3 sequences, around 6.7% seen once. The sample in question was PBMCs, either bulk or a sorted T-cell subset (CD4+, CD8+, memory, or dextramer-sorted; not recorded which), obtained on the day of the first yellow fever vaccination. All receptors derive from a man aged 18 to 30 who received the YFV17D yellow fever vaccine.

This clonotype has only one observation. It may be a read error: a sequence one base away is much more abundant. The V call is TRBV4-3, the J call TRBJ2-5; weak D call: TRBD2 (6 bases). Germline CDR1 reads LGHNA; CDR2 reads YSLEER. V was cut by 4 bases and J by 4 bases, with 16 bases left in between. The CDR3 totals 15 residues. The CDR3 loop is CASSPRLGSPETQYF. DNA for the CDR3: TGCGCCAGCAGCCCTCGCCTCGGGAGCCCAGAGACCCAGTACTTC.

This clonotype was seen at least ten times. The V gene is TRBV12-3 or TRBV12-4, the J gene TRBJ1-2; the match to TRBD1 covers 9 bases. With V trimmed by 5 bases and J by 6 bases, 4 bases remained unmatched. This CDR3 is 13 amino acids long. CDR3: CASSTGGSNGYTF. The CDR3 DNA reads as TGTGCCAGCAGTACAGGGGGCTCAAATGGCTACACCTTC.

This clonotype was detected many times. The chain couples TRBV3-1 to TRBJ2-6; D ambiguous. The CDR3 runs 14 residues. CDR1 is LGHDT and CDR2 is YNNKEL in the germline V gene (reference sequence). Deletions cut 4 bases from V and 3 bases from J, with 7 bases between. The CDR3 reads CASSLSDGANVLTF. The CDR3 nucleotides are TGTGCCAGCAGCCTCAGCGATGGGGCCAACGTCCTGACTTTC.

This clonotype was detected only a few times. The chain uses TRBV6-2 or TRBV6-3 and TRBJ2-7; D perhaps matches TRBD1 (5 bases). Trimming took off 4 bases at V and 0 bases at J, with 13 bases between the two ends. The CDR3 extends over 15 amino acids. The germline CDR1 and CDR2 sequences are MNHEY and SVGEGT. CDR3 in DNA: TGTGCCAGCAGTTCAGACAGACCGAGCTCCTACGAGCAGTACGTC. Translation gives CASSSDRPSSYEQYV.

In this sample, this clonotype turned up many times. The V and J genes are TRBV29-1 and TRBJ2-5; D ambiguous. The CDR3 runs 13 residues. V was trimmed by 4 bases and J by 2 bases, leaving 11 bases between them. The germline gives CDR1 SQVTM, CDR2 ANQGSEA. This CDR3 is CSVGPLGQETQYF. The CDR3 bases are TGCAGCGTTGGCCCGCTAGGGCAAGAGACCCAGTACTTC.